The rows below give T cell receptor beta chains drawn from one sample of a study of shared clonotypes between healthy human individuals. The method was immunoSEQ multiplex PCR; TCRdb's version includes in-frame clones alone and lacks a portion of them. The sample has approximately 480,000 clones; roughly 85% are singletons. Material: PBMCs. The receptors come from a middle-aged woman in good health. Some clones in this sample may be carry-over from other donors' samples. CDR3s include the opening cysteine and the closing phenylalanine or tryptophan. The D gene is left open where the match is weak. Clone size is not always given. Where it is, it says once, few, many or a class for expanded clones.

length: 15; size: .; J: TRBJ1-6; D: TRBD1; V: TRBV2; DNA: TGTGCCAGCAGTTTTGTTGACAGGGGAAATTCACCCCTCCACTTT; CDR3: CASSFVDRGNSPLHF
length: 14; size: once; J: TRBJ1-3; D: .; V: TRBV9; DNA: TGTGCCAGCAGCGTTGGCGGACCTGGAAACACCATATATTTT; CDR3: CASSVGGPGNTIYF
length: 14; size: .; J: TRBJ2-4; D: .; V: TRBV11-2; DNA: TGTGCCAGCAGCTTAATTGGTGGTTCGCTCATTCAGTACTTC; CDR3: CASSLIGGSLIQYF
length: 14; size: .; J: TRBJ1-5; D: .; V: TRBV9; DNA: TGTGCCAGCAGTGGCGACAGGTCCCTGGGGCCCCAGCATTTT; CDR3: CASSGDRSLGPQHF
length: 12; size: .; J: TRBJ2-7; D: .; V: TRBV28; DNA: TGTGCCAGCAGTTCCCCTCGTTACGAGCAGTACTTC; CDR3: CASSSPRYEQYF
length: 16; size: .; J: TRBJ1-3; D: .; V: TRBV18; DNA: TGTGCCAGCTCACCATCTAGGAGGGCCTCTGGAAACACCATATATTTT; CDR3: CASSPSRRASGNTIYF
length: 17; size: .; J: TRBJ1-2; D: TRBD1; V: TRBV27; DNA: TGTGCCAGCAGTTTTCTCACCCCCCTGACAGGGAACTATGGCTACACCTTC; CDR3: CASSFLTPLTGNYGYTF
length: 15; size: .; J: TRBJ2-5; D: .; V: TRBV27; DNA: TGTGCCAGCAGTCCCTTGGGGTGGGGCGGTGAGACCCAGTACTTC; CDR3: CASSPLGWGGETQYF
length: 14; size: .; J: TRBJ1-6; D: .; V: TRBV7-3; DNA: TGTGCCAGCAGCTTATCAGGGTTTAATTCACCCCTCCACTTT; CDR3: CASSLSGFNSPLHF
length: 15; size: .; J: TRBJ1-1; D: TRBD1; V: TRBV18; DNA: TGTGCCAGCTCCCCCCGGACAGGAGTGAACACTGAAGCTTTCTTT; CDR3: CASSPRTGVNTEAFF
length: 14; size: once; J: TRBJ2-7; D: TRBD2; V: TRBV28; DNA: TGTGCCAGCAGGGGACTAGCGGGACACTACGAGCAGTACTTC; CDR3: CASRGLAGHYEQYF
length: 16; size: .; J: TRBJ2-1; D: TRBD2; V: TRBV7-8; DNA: TGTGCCAGCAGCCGCGGGACTAGCGGGAGGGATAATGAGCAGTTCTTC; CDR3: CASSRGTSGRDNEQFF
length: 19; size: once; J: TRBJ2-2; D: .; V: TRBV11-2; DNA: TGTGCCAGCAGCTCCATAAGGAGGGGGCGGAGAGGGTGGCCTGGGGAGCTGTTTTTT; CDR3: CASSSIRRGRRGWPGELFF
length: 14; size: .; J: TRBJ2-2; D: .; V: TRBV6-1; DNA: TGTGCCAGCAGTGAATCTGGGGGAACCGGGGAGCTGTTTTTT; CDR3: CASSESGGTGELFF
length: 14; size: .; J: TRBJ2-5; D: TRBD1; V: TRBV5-1; DNA: TGCGCCAGCAGCTTGGACAGGGGGAGAGAGACCCAGTACTTC; CDR3: CASSLDRGRETQYF
length: 15; size: .; J: TRBJ1-2; D: .; V: TRBV19; DNA: TGTGCCAGTAGTATCGTGGCAGGGGAGGTGTATGGCTACACCTTC; CDR3: CASSIVAGEVYGYTF
length: 16; size: .; J: TRBJ1-5; D: TRBD1; V: TRBV7-8; DNA: TGTGCCAGCAGCTTAGGAGGGACAGGGGTGGATCAGCCCCAGCATTTT; CDR3: CASSLGGTGVDQPQHF
length: 14; size: .; J: TRBJ2-7; D: .; V: TRBV27; DNA: TGTGCCAGCAGTCGGCAGATCGATACCTACGAGCAGTACTTC; CDR3: CASSRQIDTYEQYF
length: 14; size: .; J: TRBJ2-1; D: .; V: TRBV30; DNA: TGTGCCTGGAATGAGGGCAGGGGGGACAATGAGCAGTTCTTC; CDR3: CAWNEGRGDNEQFF
length: 14; size: .; J: TRBJ1-2; D: TRBD1; V: TRBV27; DNA: TGTGCCAGCAGTTTATTACAGGGGGCAAGTGGCTACACCTTC; CDR3: CASSLLQGASGYTF
length: 13; size: .; J: TRBJ2-7; D: .; V: TRBV27; DNA: TGTGCCAGCAGTTTAGCAGGGGCCTACGAGCAGTACTTC; CDR3: CASSLAGAYEQYF
length: 16; size: many; J: TRBJ2-3; D: TRBD2; V: TRBV5-4; DNA: TGTGCCAGCAGCTTGGGGCTAGCGGGGGGCACAGATACGCAGTATTTT; CDR3: CASSLGLAGGTDTQYF
length: 15; size: .; J: TRBJ2-3; D: .; V: TRBV9; DNA: TGTGCCAGCAGCGTAGATGGAAGGAACCTGGATACGCAGTATTTT; CDR3: CASSVDGRNLDTQYF
length: 14; size: many; J: TRBJ2-2; D: .; V: TRBV27; DNA: TGTGCCAGCAGACTGGGACGGAACACCGGGGAGCTGTTTTTT; CDR3: CASRLGRNTGELFF
length: 19; size: once; J: TRBJ2-7; D: TRBD2; V: TRBV4-2; DNA: TGTGCCAGCAGCCAAGAGGAGTCGGGACTAGCGGGAGCTTGGTACGAGCAGTACTTC; CDR3: CASSQEESGLAGAWYEQYF
length: 15; size: .; J: TRBJ1-1; D: .; V: TRBV7-9; DNA: TGTGCCAGCAGCTTAGAGGGTCACCCGAACACTGAAGCTTTCTTT; CDR3: CASSLEGHPNTEAFF
length: 16; size: .; J: TRBJ2-3; D: .; V: TRBV7-6; DNA: TGTGCCAGCAGCTTAAGGTCAGGGACTAGCACAGATACGCAGTATTTT; CDR3: CASSLRSGTSTDTQYF
length: 11; size: few; J: TRBJ1-5; D: .; V: TRBV7-8; DNA: TGTGCCAGCAGCTTGAGACAGCCCCAGCATTTT; CDR3: CASSLRQPQHF
length: 14; size: .; J: TRBJ2-7; D: .; V: TRBV19; DNA: TGTGCCAGTAATCCGGGACGCGAGGTCTACGAGCAGTACTTC; CDR3: CASNPGREVYEQYF
length: 13; size: .; J: TRBJ1-5; D: .; V: TRBV7-9; DNA: TGTGCCAGCAGCTTAGAACTGAATCAGCCCCAGCATTTT; CDR3: CASSLELNQPQHF
length: 13; size: .; J: TRBJ2-2; D: .; V: TRBV5-6; DNA: TGTGCCAGCAGCTTGGGCTGGACCGGGGAGCTGTTTTTT; CDR3: CASSLGWTGELFF
length: 12; size: .; J: TRBJ1-2; D: .; V: TRBV30; DNA: TGTGCCTGGAGTGTAACAGACTATGGCTACACCTTC; CDR3: CAWSVTDYGYTF
length: 15; size: .; J: TRBJ1-4; D: TRBD1; V: TRBV7-2; DNA: TGTGCCAGCAGCCCAAGGTGGGCAGGGGGTGAAAAACTGTTTTTT; CDR3: CASSPRWAGGEKLFF
length: 15; size: .; J: TRBJ2-7; D: .; V: TRBV7-8; DNA: TGTGCCAGCAGCTTCGGCGGTCGACCTCCCTACGAGCAGTACTTC; CDR3: CASSFGGRPPYEQYF
length: 17; size: .; J: TRBJ1-2; D: .; V: TRBV21-1; DNA: TGTGCCAGCAGCTCCCCGGGGAAAGGGGAGGTCGACTATGGCTACACCTTC; CDR3: CASSSPGKGEVDYGYTF
length: 15; size: .; J: TRBJ2-7; D: .; V: TRBV19; DNA: TGTGCCAGTAGTATACCTGGAGGAAGCTCCTACGAGCAGTACTTC; CDR3: CASSIPGGSSYEQYF
length: 16; size: .; J: TRBJ2-4; D: .; V: TRBV18; DNA: TGTGCCAGCTCACCACCGATGGAGGGCCGGCGAGACATTCAGTACTTC; CDR3: CASSPPMEGRRDIQYF
length: 20; size: .; J: TRBJ2-1; D: .; V: TRBV7-8; DNA: TGTGCCAGCAGCTTACCCCGGTTCGGGTCTAGCACACCCTTAACCAATGAGCAGTTCTTC; CDR3: CASSLPRFGSSTPLTNEQFF
length: 11; size: .; J: TRBJ2-7; D: .; V: TRBV7-9; DNA: TGTGCCAGCAGCATACTCTACGAGCAGTACTTC; CDR3: CASSILYEQYF
length: 19; size: .; J: TRBJ2-1; D: .; V: TRBV4-2; DNA: TGTGCCAGCAGCCTACTCCGGGACTCTCCCCGAGCCTCCGACAATGAGCAGTTCTTC; CDR3: CASSLLRDSPRASDNEQFF
length: 15; size: .; J: TRBJ2-1; D: TRBD2; V: TRBV30; DNA: TGTGCCTGGAGTGCCGGGAGGGCCGTGGACGATGAGCAGTTCTTC; CDR3: CAWSAGRAVDDEQFF
length: 12; size: .; J: TRBJ2-1; D: .; V: TRBV28; DNA: TGTGCCAGCAGAAACCTAGACAGAGCAACCGTCTTC; CDR3: CASRNLDRATVF
length: 13; size: .; J: TRBJ2-4; D: .; V: TRBV18; DNA: TGTGCCAGCTCACCACCGGCCGGGGCCATTCAGTACTTC; CDR3: CASSPPAGAIQYF
length: 16; size: .; J: TRBJ1-5; D: .; V: TRBV5-6; DNA: TGTGCCAGCAGCTTGTTTGGGAGGCCGGGCAATCAGCCCCAGCATTTT; CDR3: CASSLFGRPGNQPQHF
length: 15; size: .; J: TRBJ2-5; D: .; V: TRBV7-2; DNA: TGTGCCAGCAGCCGCCTCGGGGGTGGTGGAGAGACCCAGTACTTC; CDR3: CASSRLGGGGETQYF
length: 16; size: .; J: TRBJ2-2; D: .; V: TRBV9; DNA: TGTGCCAGCAGCGCAGGGAGCCCCCGAGGCACCGGGGAGCTGTTTTTT; CDR3: CASSAGSPRGTGELFF
length: 14; size: .; J: TRBJ2-5; D: .; V: TRBV29-1; DNA: TGCAGCGTTGAACCCCGGCAGGTTGGAGAGACCCAGTACTTC; CDR3: CSVEPRQVGETQYF
length: 13; size: .; J: TRBJ2-1; D: .; V: TRBV27; DNA: TGTGCCAGCACTTCACCCCAGATCAATGAGCAGTTCTTC; CDR3: CASTSPQINEQFF
length: 13; size: few; J: TRBJ1-1; D: .; V: TRBV13; DNA: TGTGCCAGCAGCCATAGGGGGGGCACTGAAGCTTTCTTT; CDR3: CASSHRGGTEAFF
length: 15; size: .; J: TRBJ2-1; D: TRBD1; V: TRBV29-1; DNA: TGCAGCGTAGGGGGTAGGGGGCTCGACTTAAATGAGCAGTTCTTC; CDR3: CSVGGRGLDLNEQFF
length: 15; size: once; J: TRBJ1-5; D: TRBD1; V: TRBV28; DNA: TGTGCCAGCAGTTTACTAACAGGGGGCAATCAGCCCCAGCATTTT; CDR3: CASSLLTGGNQPQHF
length: 15; size: .; J: TRBJ2-1; D: TRBD1; V: TRBV2; DNA: TGTGCCAGCAGTGCCGGGACAGGGGTGAACAATGAGCAGTTCTTC; CDR3: CASSAGTGVNNEQFF
length: 15; size: .; J: TRBJ2-7; D: .; V: TRBV29-1; DNA: TGCAGCGTTATCCACGGGACAATCTTTGGCTACGAGCAGTACTTC; CDR3: CSVIHGTIFGYEQYF
length: 15; size: .; J: TRBJ2-1; D: TRBD2; V: TRBV2; DNA: TGTGCCAGCAGTGCTAGCGGGAGGGCCTACAATGAGCAGTTCTTC; CDR3: CASSASGRAYNEQFF
length: 13; size: many; J: TRBJ1-2; D: .; V: TRBV5-4; DNA: TGTGCCAGCAGCTCCGAGACAGCATATGGCTACACCTTC; CDR3: CASSSETAYGYTF